Listed here is a single TCR beta chain. This entry is derived from a study of response to subunit inactivated influenza vaccine. CDR1 is SGHTA, CDR2 FQGNSA, per germline. With 6 bases removed from V and 4 bases from J, the gap between germline ends came to 13 bases. This CDR3 contains 15 residues. MiXCR, applied by TCRdb to the RT-PCR reads, yields one record per CDR3 protein. The sample gives approximately 490,000 distinct CDR3 sequences, approximately 7.2% of which show up once; about 12% is in the top ten. The source material was PBMCs from blood, sampled 23 months after vaccination. The genes are TRBV7-2 and TRBJ2-6, with D unresolved. The receptor was isolated from a man aged 50-75 years who received an inactivated influenza vaccine. CDR3: CASSSGFWGANVLTF. In DNA, the CDR3 is TGTGCCAGCAGTTCAGGTTTCTGGGGGGCCAACGTCCTGACTTTC. The full variable domain, rest sourced from reference TRBV7-2 and TRBJ2-6, is GAGVSQSPSNKVTEKGKDVELRCDPISGHTALYWYRQSLGQGLEFLIYFQGNSAPDKSGLPSDRFSAERTGGSVSTLTIQRTQQEDSAVYLCASSSGFWGANVLTFGAGSRLTVL.